A selection of T cell receptor beta chains follows, all from one sample in a study of T-cell memory formation after mild COVID-19. Each CDR3 protein is one row after TCRdb ran MiXCR on the 5' RACE reads. The sample yields a few hundred thousand distinct CDR3 sequences, under 25% seen once. Specimen: PBMCs or a T cell subset sorted from them (not recorded which). Receptor source: an adult woman who had mild COVID-19 (a few samples of this study predate the infection). Cell type and time point are not known. The CDR3 runs from the conserved cysteine through the conserved F or W. The order of the fields is J gene, clone size, D gene, V gene, CDR3 protein, CDR3 DNA. D genes are given only for firm matches. Expanded clones are given a class, and other clones once, few, many or no size at all.

j_gene: TRBJ2-7
abundance: -
d_gene: -
v_gene: TRBV10-3
CDR3aa: CAISGAPGTSSREQYF
CDR3nt: TGTGCCATCAGTGGCGCTCCCGGGACAAGCTCCCGGGAGCAGTACTTC

j_gene: TRBJ2-1
abundance: -
d_gene: -
v_gene: TRBV12-3/TRBV12-4
CDR3aa: CASSWPSRSDEQFF
CDR3nt: TGTGCCAGCAGTTGGCCTAGCAGATCCGATGAGCAGTTCTTC

j_gene: TRBJ2-3
abundance: few
d_gene: TRBD2
v_gene: TRBV5-1
CDR3aa: CASSFSSGETDTQYF
CDR3nt: TGCGCCAGCAGCTTTTCTAGCGGGGAAACAGATACGCAGTATTTT

j_gene: TRBJ1-1
abundance: -
d_gene: -
v_gene: TRBV12-3/TRBV12-4
CDR3aa: CASSSSVWTEAFF
CDR3nt: -

j_gene: TRBJ2-7
abundance: few
d_gene: TRBD1
v_gene: TRBV6-5
CDR3aa: CASRRDRGLYEQYF
CDR3nt: TGTGCCAGCAGACGGGACAGGGGGCTCTACGAGCAGTACTTC

j_gene: TRBJ1-2
abundance: -
d_gene: TRBD1
v_gene: TRBV2
CDR3aa: CASSGTGERDYGYTF
CDR3nt: TGTGCCAGCAGTGGGACAGGCGAGCGAGACTATGGCTACACCTTC

j_gene: TRBJ2-3
abundance: -
d_gene: -
v_gene: TRBV5-1
CDR3aa: CASSFSGTSTDTQYF
CDR3nt: TGCGCCAGCAGCTTCTCTGGGACTAGCACAGATACGCAGTATTTT

j_gene: TRBJ2-2
abundance: few
d_gene: -
v_gene: TRBV9
CDR3aa: CASSAPFAGELFF
CDR3nt: TGTGCCAGCAGCGCCCCCTTTGCCGGGGAGCTGTTTTTT

j_gene: TRBJ1-1
abundance: -
d_gene: -
v_gene: TRBV5-1
CDR3aa: CASSLEGPNTEAFF
CDR3nt: TGCGCCAGCAGCTTAGAAGGACCGAACACTGAAGCTTTCTTT

j_gene: TRBJ2-7
abundance: once
d_gene: TRBD2
v_gene: TRBV7-2
CDR3aa: CASIQNPTLAGEEMRYF
CDR3nt: TGTGCCAGCATCCAGAACCCCACCCTAGCGGGGGAAGAGATGCGGTACTTC

j_gene: TRBJ1-2
abundance: few
d_gene: TRBD1
v_gene: TRBV7-2
CDR3aa: CASSLAQGAVYGYTF
CDR3nt: TGTGCCAGCAGCTTAGCCCAGGGGGCAGTCTATGGCTACACCTTC

j_gene: TRBJ2-3
abundance: -
d_gene: -
v_gene: TRBV4-2
CDR3aa: CASSQAPTARTDTQYF
CDR3nt: TGTGCCAGCAGCCAAGCTCCTACTGCTAGGACAGATACGCAGTATTTT

j_gene: TRBJ2-2
abundance: -
d_gene: -
v_gene: TRBV9
CDR3aa: CASSVGMGRNTGELFF
CDR3nt: TGTGCCAGCAGCGTAGGGATGGGAAGGAACACCGGGGAGCTGTTTTTT

j_gene: TRBJ2-5
abundance: few
d_gene: -
v_gene: TRBV19
CDR3aa: CASTSTGRAQYF
CDR3nt: TGTGCCAGTACCTCCACGGGACGGGCCCAGTACTTC

j_gene: TRBJ2-3
abundance: -
d_gene: -
v_gene: TRBV20-1
CDR3aa: CSARGVRGHSSTDTQYF
CDR3nt: TGCAGTGCTAGGGGGGTAAGGGGACACTCTAGCACAGATACGCAGTATTTT

j_gene: TRBJ2-3
abundance: -
d_gene: -
v_gene: TRBV25-1
CDR3aa: CASSDMLRRTDTQYF
CDR3nt: TGTGCCAGCAGTGACATGCTAAGACGCACAGATACGCAGTATTTT

j_gene: TRBJ1-1
abundance: -
d_gene: -
v_gene: TRBV29-1
CDR3aa: CSVDGRRASTEAFF
CDR3nt: TGCAGCGTTGATGGGCGCAGGGCCAGCACTGAAGCTTTCTTT

j_gene: TRBJ1-1
abundance: -
d_gene: -
v_gene: TRBV6-6
CDR3aa: CASSSTALGTEAFF
CDR3nt: TGTGCCAGCAGCTCCACGGCTCTTGGGACTGAAGCTTTCTTT

j_gene: TRBJ2-7
abundance: once
d_gene: -
v_gene: TRBV4-1
CDR3aa: CASRGGGRYEQYF
CDR3nt: TGCGCCAGCAGGGGGGGAGGACGCTACGAGCAGTACTTC

j_gene: TRBJ1-2
abundance: few
d_gene: -
v_gene: TRBV20-1
CDR3aa: CSARETVGSNYGYTF
CDR3nt: TGCAGTGCTAGAGAAACAGTTGGGTCTAACTATGGCTACACCTTC

j_gene: TRBJ2-1
abundance: -
d_gene: -
v_gene: TRBV5-1
CDR3aa: CASSPRSGFNEQFF
CDR3nt: TGCGCCAGCAGCCCTCGCTCGGGATTCAATGAGCAGTTCTTC

j_gene: TRBJ2-7
abundance: many
d_gene: TRBD1
v_gene: TRBV20-1
CDR3aa: CSAKPGTGIYEQYF
CDR3nt: TGCAGTGCTAAACCCGGGACAGGGATCTACGAGCAGTACTTC